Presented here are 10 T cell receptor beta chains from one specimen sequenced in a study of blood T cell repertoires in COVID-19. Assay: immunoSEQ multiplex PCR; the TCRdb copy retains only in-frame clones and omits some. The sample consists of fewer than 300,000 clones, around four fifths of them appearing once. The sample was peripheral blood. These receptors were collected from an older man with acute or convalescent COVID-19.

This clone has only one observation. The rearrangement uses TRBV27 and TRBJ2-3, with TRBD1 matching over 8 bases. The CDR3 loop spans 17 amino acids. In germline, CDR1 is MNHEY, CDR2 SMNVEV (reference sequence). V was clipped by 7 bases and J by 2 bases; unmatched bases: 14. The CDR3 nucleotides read TGTGCCAGCAATCCCGGACAGGGTATAACCGTCACAGATACGCAGTATTTT. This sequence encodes CASNPGQGITVTDTQYF.

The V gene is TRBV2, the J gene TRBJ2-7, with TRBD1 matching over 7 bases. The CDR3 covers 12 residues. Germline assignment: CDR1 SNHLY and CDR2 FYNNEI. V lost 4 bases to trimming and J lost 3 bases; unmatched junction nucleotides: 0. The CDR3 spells CASSGDSYEQYF. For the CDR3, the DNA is TGTGCCAGCAGTGGGGACAGCTACGAGCAGTACTTC.

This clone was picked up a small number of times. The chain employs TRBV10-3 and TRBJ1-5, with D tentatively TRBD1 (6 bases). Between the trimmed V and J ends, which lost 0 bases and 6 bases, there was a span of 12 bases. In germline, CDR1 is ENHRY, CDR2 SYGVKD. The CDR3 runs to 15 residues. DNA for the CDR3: TGTGCCATCAGTGAGTCGACGACAGGCAGTCAGCCCCAGCATTTT. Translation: CAISESTTGSQPQHF.

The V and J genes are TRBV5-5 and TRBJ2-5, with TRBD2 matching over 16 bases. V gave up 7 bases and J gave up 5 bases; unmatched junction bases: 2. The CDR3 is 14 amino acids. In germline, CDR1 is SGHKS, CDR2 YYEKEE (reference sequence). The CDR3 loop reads CASGTSGRVETQYF. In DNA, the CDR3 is TGTGCCAGCGGGACTAGCGGGAGGGTTGAGACCCAGTACTTC.

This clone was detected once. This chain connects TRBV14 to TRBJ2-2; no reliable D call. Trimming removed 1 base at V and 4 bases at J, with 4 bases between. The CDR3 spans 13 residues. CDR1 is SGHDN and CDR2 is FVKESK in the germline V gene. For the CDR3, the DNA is TGTGCCAGCAGCCAAGTGCGCACCGGGGAGCTGTTTTTT. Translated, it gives CASSQVRTGELFF.

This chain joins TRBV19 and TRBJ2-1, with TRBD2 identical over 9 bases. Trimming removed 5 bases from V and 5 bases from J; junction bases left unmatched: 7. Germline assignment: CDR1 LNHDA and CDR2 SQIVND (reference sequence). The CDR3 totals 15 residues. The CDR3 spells CASSWASGMNNEQFF. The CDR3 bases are TGTGCCAGTAGTTGGGCTAGCGGGATGAACAATGAGCAGTTCTTC.

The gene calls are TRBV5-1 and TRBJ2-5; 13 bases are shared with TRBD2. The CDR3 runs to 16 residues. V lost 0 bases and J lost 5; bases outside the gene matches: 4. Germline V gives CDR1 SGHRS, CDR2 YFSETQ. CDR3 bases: TGCGCCAGCAGCTTGGGGACTAGCGGGAGTGTGGAGACCCAGTACTTC. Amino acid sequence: CASSLGTSGSVETQYF. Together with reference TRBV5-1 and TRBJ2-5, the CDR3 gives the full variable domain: KAGVTQTPRYLIKTRGQQVTLSCSPISGHRSVSWYQQTPGQGLQFLFEYFSETQRNKGNFPGRFSGRQFSNSRSEMNVSTLELGDSALYLCASSLGTSGSVETQYFGPGTRLLVL.

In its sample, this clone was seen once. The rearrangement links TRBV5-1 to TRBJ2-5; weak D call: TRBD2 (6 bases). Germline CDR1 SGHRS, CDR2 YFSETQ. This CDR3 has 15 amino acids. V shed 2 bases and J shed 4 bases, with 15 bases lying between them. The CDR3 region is CASSFGGTGGETQYF. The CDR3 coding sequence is TGCGCCAGCAGCTTTGGCGGGACGGGCGGAGAGACCCAGTACTTC.

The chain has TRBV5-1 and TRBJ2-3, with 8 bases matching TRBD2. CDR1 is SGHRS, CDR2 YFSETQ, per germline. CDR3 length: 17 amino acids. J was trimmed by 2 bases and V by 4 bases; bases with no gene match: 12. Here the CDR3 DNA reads TGCGCCAGCAGCCCAGCCGCGGCGGGGGGATCCACAGATACGCAGTATTTT. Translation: CASSPAAAGGSTDTQYF.

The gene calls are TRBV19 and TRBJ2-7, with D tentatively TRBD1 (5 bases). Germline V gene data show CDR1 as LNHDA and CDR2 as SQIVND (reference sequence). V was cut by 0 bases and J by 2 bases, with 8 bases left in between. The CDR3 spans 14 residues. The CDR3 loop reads CASSIDPGTYEQYF. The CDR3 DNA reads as TGTGCCAGTAGTATAGATCCAGGGACCTACGAGCAGTACTTC.